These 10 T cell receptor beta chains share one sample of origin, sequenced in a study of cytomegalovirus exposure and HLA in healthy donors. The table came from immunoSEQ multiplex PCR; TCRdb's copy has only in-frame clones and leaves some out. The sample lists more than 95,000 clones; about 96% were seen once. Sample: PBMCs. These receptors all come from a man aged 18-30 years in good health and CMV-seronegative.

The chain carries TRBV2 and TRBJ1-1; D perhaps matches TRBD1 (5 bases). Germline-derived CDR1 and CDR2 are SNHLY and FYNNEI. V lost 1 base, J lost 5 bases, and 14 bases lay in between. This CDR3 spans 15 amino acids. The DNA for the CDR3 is TGTGCCAGCAGTGAAGAAGGCAGGGTCGCTACTGAAGCTTTCTTT. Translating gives CASSEEGRVATEAFF.

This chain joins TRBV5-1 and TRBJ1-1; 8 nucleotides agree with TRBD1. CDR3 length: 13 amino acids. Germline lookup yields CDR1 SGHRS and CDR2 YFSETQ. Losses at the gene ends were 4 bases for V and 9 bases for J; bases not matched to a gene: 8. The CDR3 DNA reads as TGCGCCAGCAGCCCTGGGACAGGCAGTAAAGCTTTCTTT. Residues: CASSPGTGSKAFF.

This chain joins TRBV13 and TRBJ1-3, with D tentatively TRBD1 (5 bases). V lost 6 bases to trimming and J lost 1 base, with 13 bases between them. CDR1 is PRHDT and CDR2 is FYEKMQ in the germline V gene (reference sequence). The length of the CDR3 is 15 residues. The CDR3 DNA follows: TGTGCCAGCAGACCGATCAGACAGTCTGGAAACACCATATATTTT. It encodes CASRPIRQSGNTIYF.

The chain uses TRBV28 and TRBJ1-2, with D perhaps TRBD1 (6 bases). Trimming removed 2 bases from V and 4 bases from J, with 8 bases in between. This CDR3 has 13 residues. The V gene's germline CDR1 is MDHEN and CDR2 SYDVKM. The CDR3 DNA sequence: TGTGCCAGCAGTTTAACAGGGAGCTATGGCTACACCTTC. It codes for CASSLTGSYGYTF.

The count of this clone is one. The CDR3 DNA reads as TGTGCTAGTGGTCTGGGACAGGGCCTCACAGATACGCAGTATTTT. This gives the protein CASGLGQGLTDTQYF. The rearrangement uses TRBV12-5 and TRBJ2-3; 9 nucleotides line up with TRBD1. The junction had 5 bases not matched to a gene; V was cut back by 5 bases and J by 2 bases. CDR3 length equals 15 residues. From germline, CDR1 is LGHNT and CDR2 FRNRAP.

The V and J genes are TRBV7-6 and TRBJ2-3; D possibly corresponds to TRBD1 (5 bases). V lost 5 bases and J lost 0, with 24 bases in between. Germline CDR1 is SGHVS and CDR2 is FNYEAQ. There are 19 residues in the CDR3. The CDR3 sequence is CASSPNPQPVRGSTDTQYF. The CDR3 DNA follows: TGTGCCAGCAGCCCCAACCCCCAGCCGGTAAGGGGAAGCACAGATACGCAGTATTTT.

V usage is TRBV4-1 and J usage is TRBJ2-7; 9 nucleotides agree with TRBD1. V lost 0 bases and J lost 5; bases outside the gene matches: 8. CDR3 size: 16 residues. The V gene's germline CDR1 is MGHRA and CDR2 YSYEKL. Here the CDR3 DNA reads TGCGCCAGCAGCCAAGAGGACAGGGGAAACTGGAACGAGCAGTACTTC. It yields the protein CASSQEDRGNWNEQYF.

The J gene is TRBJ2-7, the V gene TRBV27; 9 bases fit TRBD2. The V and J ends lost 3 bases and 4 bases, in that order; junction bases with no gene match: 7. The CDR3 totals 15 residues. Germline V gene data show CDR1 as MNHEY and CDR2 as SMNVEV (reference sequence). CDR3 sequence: CASSFRASGNYEQYF. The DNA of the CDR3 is TGTGCCAGCAGTTTTAGGGCTAGCGGGAATTACGAGCAGTACTTC.

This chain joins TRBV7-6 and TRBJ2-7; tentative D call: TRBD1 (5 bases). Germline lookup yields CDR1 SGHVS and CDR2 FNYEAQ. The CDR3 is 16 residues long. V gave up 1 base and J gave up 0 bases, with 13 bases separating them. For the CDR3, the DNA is TGTGCCAGCAGCTTAGTGACAGCACCGAGCTCCTACGAGCAGTACTTC. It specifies CASSLVTAPSSYEQYF.

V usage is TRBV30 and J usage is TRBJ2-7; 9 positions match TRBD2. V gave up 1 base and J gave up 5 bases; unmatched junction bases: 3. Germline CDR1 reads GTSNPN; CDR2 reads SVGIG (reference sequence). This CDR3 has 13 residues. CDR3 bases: TGTGCCTGGAGTGGGGGACTAGCCCACGAGCAGTACTTC. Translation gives CAWSGGLAHEQYF.